This passage covers 32 T cell receptor beta chains from one sample sequenced in a study of blood T cells in healthy people across ages. Primers used in a second PCR of about 6 to 12 cycles were a sample-barcoded 5' primer and a J-beta primer mix. TCRdb re-called the 5' RACE reads through MiXCR, storing one row per CDR3 protein. The table shows some 1.8 million distinct CDR3 sequences, with about two fifths occurring only once. Sequencing was done on a sample of blood. The receptors stem from a human donor in good health.

V gene TRBV29-1 combines with J gene TRBJ2-1; D perhaps matches TRBD2 (6 bases). Germline V lookup: CDR1 SQVTM, CDR2 ANQGSEA. V was pared by 4 bases and J by 9 bases, with 10 bases between. CDR3 length: 11 amino acids. The CDR3 region is CSVVLGGEQFF. For the CDR3, the DNA is TGCAGCGTTGTGTTGGGGGGTGAGCAGTTCTTC.

This clonotype was seen a handful of times. J is TRBJ1-5 and V is TRBV27, with TRBD1 as a possible D gene (6 bases). V gave up 3 bases and J gave up 7 bases, with 13 bases separating them. There are 14 residues in the CDR3. Germline V gene data show CDR1 as MNHEY and CDR2 as SMNVEV (reference sequence). CDR3 sequence reads: CASSLGGARQPQHF. CDR3 DNA sequence: TGTGCCAGCAGTTTGGGGGGCGCAAGGCAGCCCCAGCATTTT.

The genes are TRBV20-1 and TRBJ2-4, with 7 bases lining up with TRBD2. This CDR3 is built from 14 residues. With V trimmed by 0 bases and J by 7 bases, 6 bases remained unmatched. From germline, CDR1 is DFQATT and CDR2 SNEGSKA (reference sequence). The CDR3 reads CSARDSGGNNIQYF. In DNA, the CDR3 is TGCAGTGCTAGAGATTCGGGAGGAAACAACATTCAGTACTTC.

Only a few counts were recorded for this clonotype. The DNA of the CDR3 is TGCAGCGGGGCGGGGGCCCTTTACAATGAGCAGTTCTTC. This codes for CSGAGALYNEQFF. This chain links TRBV29-1 with TRBJ2-1, with D perhaps TRBD2 (7 bases). V was cut by 7 bases and J by 4 bases, with 14 bases left in between. This CDR3 contains 13 residues. Germline values: CDR1 SQVTM, CDR2 ANQGSEA.

This rearrangement joins TRBV5-1 to TRBJ2-1; a possible D gene is TRBD1 (6 bases). V was trimmed by 4 bases and J by 8 bases, leaving 16 bases between them. From germline, CDR1 is SGHRS and CDR2 YFSETQ. This CDR3 is built from 14 residues. The CDR3 loop reads CASSTEQGIDEQFF. The CDR3 region has the DNA TGCGCCAGCAGCACCGAACAGGGTATTGATGAGCAGTTCTTC.

The CDR3 loop reads CSARDKIGTVQYF. The DNA for the CDR3 is TGCAGTGCTAGAGATAAAATAGGGACTGTTCAGTACTTC. J is TRBJ2-4 and V is TRBV20-1; maybe TRBD2 (6 bases). This CDR3 region has 13 residues. Trimming left V 0 bases short and J 11 bases short, with 14 bases between. Germline V gene data show CDR1 as DFQATT and CDR2 as SNEGSKA (reference sequence).

This chain connects TRBV4-2 to TRBJ1-1; no clear D. Germline lookup yields CDR1 LGHNA and CDR2 YNFKEQ. The CDR3 covers 14 residues. V lost 0 bases and J lost 5, with 10 bases in between. The CDR3 bases are TGTGCCAGCAGCCAAGATCGACGCGGGACTGAAGCTTTCTTT. Its protein is CASSQDRRGTEAFF.

The J gene is TRBJ1-2, the V gene TRBV27, with D tentatively TRBD1 (6 bases). V was pared by 0 bases and J by 4 bases, with 12 bases between. CDR1 is MNHEY and CDR2 is SMNVEV in the germline V gene (reference sequence). This CDR3 spans 15 amino acids. CDR3 nucleotide sequence: TGTGCCAGCAGTTTATCTCCAGGACAGCTCTATGGCTACACCTTC. Translating gives CASSLSPGQLYGYTF.

This clonotype was seen a handful of times. The chain couples TRBV24-1 to TRBJ2-7; D may be TRBD1 (6 bases). The V and J ends lost 4 bases and 4 bases respectively, with 10 bases between them. Germline V lookup: CDR1 KGHDR, CDR2 SFDVKD. The CDR3 is 13 residues long. The CDR3 protein is CATSDPGQYEQYF. The CDR3 DNA reads as TGTGCCACCAGTGACCCAGGACAGTACGAGCAGTACTTC.

V gene TRBV3-1 combines with J gene TRBJ2-5; D unclear. The tail of the sequence fits TRBJ2-4 better, so the J call may be wrong. Looked up from germline, CDR1 is LGHDT and CDR2 is YNNKEL (reference sequence). The CDR3 length is 12 residues. CDR3 in DNA: TGTGCCAGCAGCCAAGTCGCGAGCATTCAGTACTTC. Protein: CASSQVASIQYF.

This chain uses TRBV11-2 with TRBJ2-4; D is perhaps TRBD1 (6 bases). Gene TRBJ2-5 matches the end of the DNA better, so the J call may be wrong. Germline loops: CDR1 SGHAT, CDR2 FQNNGV. This CDR3 is 14 amino acids long. The CDR3 nucleotides are TGTGCCAGCAGCCGTCGGGACATAGGGGAGACCCAGTACTTC. Translated, it gives CASSRRDIGETQYF.

V usage is TRBV6-5 and J usage is TRBJ1-4; TRBD1 aligns across 7 bases. With 6 bases clipped from V and 4 bases from J, the junction kept 8 bases outside the gene matches. CDR1 is MNHEY and CDR2 is SVGAGI in the germline V gene. The CDR3 spans 15 residues. CDR3 sequence reads: CASRPGQTINEKLFF. CDR3 sequence (DNA): TGTGCCAGCAGGCCGGGACAGACCATTAATGAAAAACTGTTTTTT.

This clonotype was observed a handful of times. The genes are TRBV4-3 and TRBJ2-4; TRBD1 might be the D (6 bases). The V and J ends lost 0 bases and 1 base respectively, with 19 bases between them. The germline V gene has CDR1 LGHNA and CDR2 YSLEER. The CDR3 loop spans 19 amino acids. The CDR3 nucleotides are TGCGCCAGCAGCCAAGATAGGTTTCTGGGGGCTGGGGCCAAAAACATTCAGTACTTC. This translates into CASSQDRFLGAGAKNIQYF.

This clonotype was seen repeatedly, ten times or more. The rearrangement links TRBV20-1 to TRBJ1-1; D unresolved. Germline loops: CDR1 DFQATT, CDR2 SNEGSKA (reference sequence). This CDR3 is built from 11 residues. Trimming left V 4 bases short and J 8 bases short, with 11 bases between. The CDR3 sequence is CSAKGGREAFF. In nucleotides, the CDR3 is TGCAGTGCTAAGGGTGGCAGAGAAGCTTTCTTT.

This chain connects TRBV12-3 or TRBV12-4 to TRBJ1-2, with a tentative D call TRBD1 (5 bases). This CDR3 has 17 residues. The ends were cut back, 3 bases at V and 6 bases at J, with 23 bases in the middle. CDR3: CASSFEVAGSVVDGYTF. CDR3 DNA: TGTGCCAGCAGTTTTGAGGTCGCAGGGAGCGTGGTAGATGGCTACACCTTC.

This sequence joins TRBV6-5 and TRBJ1-4, with TRBD1 matching over 7 bases. Germline CDR1 is MNHEY and CDR2 is SVGAGI. This CDR3 has 15 amino acids. Losses at the gene ends were 5 bases for V and 4 bases for J; bases not matched to a gene: 7. For the CDR3, the DNA is TGTGCCAGCAGTCGGCGGGACAGCCGTAATGAAAAACTGTTTTTT. Translation: CASSRRDSRNEKLFF.

This clonotype was recorded a few times. V usage is TRBV20-1 and J usage is TRBJ2-7; D is possibly TRBD2 (6 bases). CDR1 is DFQATT, CDR2 SNEGSKA, per germline (reference sequence). The germline V and J ends were trimmed by 0 bases and 4 bases, with 16 bases remaining between them. CDR3 length: 15 residues. The CDR3 nucleotides read TGCAGTGCTAGAGATCTCTTTGGAGGGGATTACGAGCAGTACTTC. As protein: CSARDLFGGDYEQYF.

For this clonotype: An end of the junction does not agree with germline; a read error may underlie this. The chain joins TRBV12-3 or TRBV12-4 to TRBJ1-1; D not resolved. The CDR3 extends over 15 amino acids. For the CDR3, the DNA is TGTGCCAGCGGTCGGGCTACGCCGCGGAACGCTGAAGCTTTCTTT. It translates to CASGRATPRNAEAFF.

Here the CDR3 reads CASSSGRTNEKLFF. CDR3 DNA: TGTGCCAGCAGTTCCGGACGGACTAATGAAAAACTGTTTTTT. V and J are TRBV12-3 or TRBV12-4 and TRBJ1-4; D unresolved. V was clipped by 4 bases and J by 2 bases, with 8 bases between them. The CDR3 runs to 14 residues.

This clonotype occurred a few times. V and J are TRBV29-1 and TRBJ1-4, with D possibly being TRBD1 (6 bases). The germline V gene encodes CDR1 SQVTM and CDR2 ANQGSEA. V was clipped by 2 bases and J by 2 bases, with 9 bases between them. The CDR3 has 14 amino acids. In DNA, the CDR3 is TGCAGCGTTGAATGGGGGGCGACTAATGAAAAACTGTTTTTT. Its protein is CSVEWGATNEKLFF.

The chain uses TRBV5-6 and TRBJ2-7; no clear D. This CDR3 comprises 15 residues. Germline values: CDR1 SGHDT, CDR2 YYEEEE. Deletions cut 1 base from V and 2 bases from J, with 13 bases between. The CDR3 loop is CASSLFSIDPYEQYF. Written as DNA, the CDR3 is TGTGCCAGCAGCTTGTTTTCAATAGATCCCTACGAGCAGTACTTC.

The CDR3 sequence is CASSVDRDSYQFF. The CDR3 DNA follows: TGTGCCAGCAGCGTGGACCGGGACAGTTATCAGTTCTTC. This chain links TRBV7-9 with TRBJ2-1, with 7 bases aligning to TRBD1. Germline CDR1 and CDR2: SEHNR and FQNEAQ (reference sequence). Trimming cost V 5 bases and J 13 bases; bases outside gene matches: 11. This CDR3 contains 13 residues. The full variable domain, rest sourced from reference TRBV7-9 and TRBJ2-1, is DTGVSQNPRHKITKRGQNVTFRCDPISEHNRLYWYRQTLGQGPEFLTYFQNEAQLEKSRLLSDRFSAERPKGSFSTLEIQRTEQGDSAMYLCASSVDRDSYQFFGPGTRLTVL.

Regarding this clonotype: One end of the junction is discordant with germline, which a read error may explain. V is TRBV7-3 and J is TRBJ1-2, with D possibly matching TRBD1 (5 bases). Germline lookup yields CDR1 SGHTA and CDR2 FQGTGA. CDR3 length: 13 residues. CDR3 amino acids: CASSLTGGKGCTF. The CDR3 coding sequence is TGTGCCAGCAGCTTAACCGGGGGTAAAGGCTGCACCTTC.

The chain has TRBV2 and TRBJ1-2; no reliable D call. The length of the CDR3 is 14 residues. The V and J ends lost 7 bases and 0 bases respectively, with 12 bases between them. Germline CDR1 reads SNHLY; CDR2 reads FYNNEI. CDR3 coding DNA: TGTGCCAGCAAGATTGGACCTGCTAACTATGGCTACACCTTC. It translates to CASKIGPANYGYTF.

About this clonotype: This CDR3 fails to terminate in the conserved phenylalanine or tryptophan, so it likely reflects a read error. The chain is built from TRBV11-2 and TRBJ2-4; D gene uncertain. The DNA end favors TRBJ2-7, so the J call may be wrong. Germline lookup yields CDR1 SGHAT and CDR2 FQNNGV. This CDR3 region has 14 residues. The CDR3, as DNA: TGTGCCAGCAGCTTATTCCAGGCCGCTGACGAGCAGTACTGC. Its protein is CASSLFQAADEQYC.

With regard to this clonotype: One junction end does not reproduce the germline sequence, and a read error may be involved. The V call is TRBV4-2, the J call TRBJ2-5; 10 bases are shared with TRBD1. This CDR3 has 17 residues. Germline lookup yields CDR1 LGHNA and CDR2 YNFKEQ. The chain's CDR3 is CASGHFTGTGAFETQYF. The CDR3 coding sequence is TGTGCCAGCGGCCATTTTACCGGGACAGGGGCCTTTGAGACCCAGTACTTC.

The V and J genes are TRBV7-6 and TRBJ1-3, with D uncertain. V lost 3 bases to trimming and J lost 5 bases, with 8 bases between them. Germline CDR1 is SGHVS and CDR2 is FNYEAQ. The CDR3 spans 13 residues. This CDR3 is CASSFDPRNTIYF. CDR3 sequence (DNA): TGTGCCAGCAGCTTTGATCCCAGAAACACCATATATTTT.

The rearrangement uses TRBV5-1 and TRBJ2-5; tentative D call: TRBD2 (7 bases). This CDR3 has 13 residues. Germline CDR1 and CDR2: SGHRS and YFSETQ. V lost 7 bases and J lost 4, with 14 bases in between. CDR3 DNA: TGCGCCAGCCGGGGGGCCGAGGGAGAGACCCAGTACTTC. Residues: CASRGAEGETQYF.

The chain uses TRBV27 and TRBJ2-6; maybe TRBD1 (5 bases). V lost 5 bases, J lost 1 base, and 15 bases lay in between. The CDR3 length is 17 residues. Germline V lookup: CDR1 MNHEY, CDR2 SMNVEV (reference sequence). CDR3 region: CASSPLGADSGANVLTF. The DNA of the CDR3 is TGTGCCAGCAGTCCGCTTGGGGCGGATTCTGGGGCCAACGTCCTGACTTTC. Variable domain in full (rest from reference TRBV27 and TRBJ2-6): EAQVTQNPRYLITVTGKKLTVTCSQNMNHEYMSWYRQDPGLGLRQIYYSMNVEVTDKGDVPEGYKVSRKEKRNFPLILESPSPNQTSLYFCASSPLGADSGANVLTFGAGSRLTVL.

The CDR3 DNA is TGTGCCAGCAGTCCTTCGCCTATATCCCTCTACGAGCAGTACTTC. It specifies CASSPSPISLYEQYF. The J gene is TRBJ2-5, the V gene TRBV6-5; D call uncertain. The DNA matches TRBJ2-7 better at its end, which makes the J call doubtful. This CDR3 spans 15 amino acids. In germline, CDR1 is MNHEY, CDR2 SVGAGI.

The chain combines TRBV2 with TRBJ2-1; perhaps TRBD2 as D (5 bases). Trimming cost V 6 bases and J 6 bases, with 30 bases left between them. The CDR3 length is 19 residues. The germline gives CDR1 SNHLY, CDR2 FYNNEI. CDR3 protein: CASSTRFAGQGMGINEQFF. DNA for the CDR3: TGTGCCAGCAGCACCCGTTTTGCGGGCCAAGGGATGGGGATCAATGAGCAGTTCTTC.

This clonotype was picked up one time. This chain connects TRBV7-3 to TRBJ2-3, with a weak D call TRBD2 (7 bases). CDR3 length: 13 amino acids. Trimming removed 6 bases from V and 6 bases from J, with 13 bases in between. Per the germline V gene, CDR1 is SGHTA and CDR2 is FQGTGA. The CDR3 coding sequence is TGTGCCAGCAGTGGGGGGGCGTTGGATACGCAGTATTTT. It translates to CASSGGALDTQYF.